A selection of T cell receptor beta chains follows, all from one sample in a study of shared clonotypes between healthy human individuals. The table came from immunoSEQ multiplex PCR; TCRdb's copy has only in-frame clones and leaves some out. The repertoire holds approximately 1.5 million clones, with 98% as singletons. Sequenced input: naive CD4+ T cells sorted from blood. These receptors all stem from a man in his thirties or forties in good health. Each CDR3 is given without its conserved first and last residue.

TRBV6-5	TRBJ2-5	11	ASSPGQEETQY
TRBV29-1	TRBJ1-1	13	SVGGGWGISTEAF
TRBV18	TRBJ2-5	12	ASSPLTDQETQY
TRBV15	TRBJ2-2	16	ATSRIKNLREDTGELF
TRBV5-4	TRBJ2-7	11	ASARDFTYEQY
TRBV5-1	TRBJ1-5	12	ASSLDAGNQPQH
TRBV7-8	TRBJ1-4	14	ASSLDRLATNEKLF
TRBV7-2	TRBJ1-4	13	ASSSPRPQGEKLF
TRBV5-4	TRBJ2-2	11	ASSLAASGELF
TRBV7-2	TRBJ2-3	10	ASSVSADTQY
TRBV2	TRBJ2-7	12	ASSEYGRTYEQY
TRBV27	TRBJ2-5	13	ASSPSRGNQETQY
TRBV6-5	TRBJ2-3	9	ASVGTDTQY
TRBV28	TRBJ2-2	14	ASKLAGVVNTGELF
TRBV6-5	TRBJ1-1	12	ASRLMDRDTEAF
TRBV19	TRBJ2-7	12	ASSMEHGYYEQY